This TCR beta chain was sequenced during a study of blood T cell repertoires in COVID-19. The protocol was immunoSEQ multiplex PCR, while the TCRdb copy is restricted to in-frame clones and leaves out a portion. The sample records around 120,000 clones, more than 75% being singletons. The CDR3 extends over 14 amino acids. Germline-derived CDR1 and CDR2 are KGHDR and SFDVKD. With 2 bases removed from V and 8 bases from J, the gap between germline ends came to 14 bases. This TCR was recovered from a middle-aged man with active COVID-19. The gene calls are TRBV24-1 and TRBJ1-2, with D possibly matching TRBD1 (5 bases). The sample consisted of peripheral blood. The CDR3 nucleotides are TGTGCCACCAGTGATTCGGTTGACAGTCGGGGCTACACCTTC. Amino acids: CATSDSVDSRGYTF.